These 14 T cell receptor beta chains share one sample of origin, sequenced in a study of beta chain features in type 1 diabetes. These TCRs are of unknown antigen specificity. All of the isolated RNA was reverse transcribed, so expressed TCRB transcripts were sequenced. This table comes from immunoSEQ multiplex PCR, and its TCRdb copy is limited to in-frame clones, with some not included. There are hundreds of thousands of clones in the sample; 14% to 15% occur only once, and roughly 0.015% lies in the top ten. Study-level findings and limits: Among patients with Type 1 diabetes, TCRB CDR3s were moderately but significantly shorter in every one of the four CD4+ subsets.

Sequencing used naive CD4+ T cells from blood. These receptors originate from a man aged 18 to 30 with type 1 diabetes.

This clone was observed a few times. The chain employs TRBV2 and TRBJ2-3, with 7 bases fitting TRBD1. Germline-derived CDR1 and CDR2 are SNHLY and FYNNEI. The CDR3 consists of 15 residues. With V trimmed by 6 bases and J by 6 bases, 12 bases remained unmatched. CDR3 protein: CASSERGTQGDTQYF. DNA for the CDR3: TGTGCCAGCAGCGAACGCGGAACACAGGGGGATACGCAGTATTTT.

This clone turned up a few times. This chain uses TRBV28 with TRBJ1-5, with 10 nucleotides matching TRBD1. This CDR3 has 13 residues. J gave up 10 bases and V 5 bases, and 5 bases lay outside the gene matches. Germline V CDR1 and CDR2: MDHEN, SYDVKM. The CDR3 loop is CASSDGQGGPQHF. The CDR3 nucleotides read TGTGCCAGCAGTGATGGACAGGGGGGACCCCAGCATTTT.

This clone has only a few counts. V usage is TRBV5-1 and J usage is TRBJ2-7; the match to TRBD2 covers 8 bases. The junction had 4 bases not matched to a gene; V was cut back by 0 bases and J by 2 bases. The CDR3 runs 15 residues. From germline, CDR1 is SGHRS and CDR2 YFSETQ. The CDR3 loop is CASSLGSSGAYEQYF. In DNA form, the CDR3 reads TGCGCCAGCAGCTTGGGAAGTAGCGGGGCCTACGAGCAGTACTTC.

The genes are TRBV30 and TRBJ2-3, with 11 nucleotides matching TRBD2. Germline lookup yields CDR1 GTSNPN and CDR2 SVGIG (reference sequence). The CDR3 totals 13 residues. Germline trimming cut 7 bases from V and 4 bases from J; bases unmatched to any gene: 4. Here the CDR3 DNA reads TGTGCCTTAACTAGCGGGAGTGCAGATACGCAGTATTTT. This encodes CALTSGSADTQYF.

This clone was counted only a few times. The V gene is TRBV29-1, the J gene TRBJ2-3, with TRBD2 identical over 16 bases. Germline assignment: CDR1 SQVTM and CDR2 ANQGSEA. This CDR3 region has 15 residues. The V gene end was trimmed by 6 bases and the J gene end by 0 bases; junction bases not matched to a gene: 0. The CDR3 here is CSVGLAGGSTDTQYF. The CDR3 coding sequence is TGCAGCGTGGGACTAGCGGGAGGGAGCACAGATACGCAGTATTTT.

The rearrangement links TRBV4-3 to TRBJ1-2; the D is unclear. The length of the CDR3 is 15 residues. The ends were cut back, 1 base at V and 3 bases at J, with 12 bases in the middle. The germline gives CDR1 LGHNA, CDR2 YSLEER. CDR3 nucleotide sequence: TGCGCCAGCAGCCAAGGCGTTTACGGGGACTATGGCTACACCTTC. It specifies CASSQGVYGDYGYTF.

This chain connects TRBV18 to TRBJ2-5; D not resolved. The CDR3 is 13 residues long. V dropped 6 bases and J dropped 2 bases, with 10 bases sitting between them. Germline values: CDR1 KGHSH, CDR2 LQKENI. DNA of the CDR3: TGTGCCAGCTCCCCGGTTGGTCAAGAGACCCAGTACTTC. Translated: CASSPVGQETQYF.

The J gene is TRBJ1-1, the V gene TRBV7-8; 7 positions match TRBD1. V was clipped by 5 bases and J by 1 base; unmatched bases: 1. Looked up from germline, CDR1 is SGHVS and CDR2 is FQNEAQ. This CDR3 is 13 amino acids long. This chain's CDR3 is CASSRTGNTEAFF. The CDR3 DNA reads TGTGCCAGCAGCCGGACAGGGAACACTGAAGCTTTCTTT.

The chain couples TRBV11-2 to TRBJ1-6; D gene ambiguous. From germline, CDR1 is SGHAT and CDR2 FQNNGV. This CDR3 contains 18 residues. Deletions cut 5 bases from V and 1 base from J, with 18 bases between. In DNA, the CDR3 is TGTGCCAGCAGCGCCGATCGTGAGTTCGGGTCCTATAATTCACCCCTCCACTTT. Translating gives CASSADREFGSYNSPLHF.

The sample holds a few counts of this clone. The rearrangement joins TRBV7-2 to TRBJ2-5; D is uncertain. CDR1 is SGHTA, CDR2 FQGNSA, per germline. V dropped 1 base and J dropped 1 base, with 7 bases sitting between them. The length of the CDR3 is 14 residues. CDR3 residues: CASSLGAVQETQYF. In DNA, the CDR3 is TGTGCCAGCAGCTTAGGGGCCGTCCAAGAGACCCAGTACTTC.

This clone was found a few times. The chain employs TRBV7-2 and TRBJ2-2, with 7 positions matching TRBD1. In germline, CDR1 is SGHTA, CDR2 FQGNSA. The trim removed 5 bases at V and 5 bases at J, leaving 11 bases unmatched. There are 16 residues in the CDR3. The chain's CDR3 is CASSTPGGSRTGELFF. In DNA form, the CDR3 reads TGTGCCAGCAGCACTCCAGGGGGAAGTCGTACCGGGGAGCTGTTTTTT.

This rearrangement joins TRBV29-1 to TRBJ2-2; possibly TRBD1 for D (6 bases). CDR3 length: 14 amino acids. CDR1 SQVTM and CDR2 ANQGSEA come from the germline V gene. Trimming cost V 4 bases and J 8 bases, with 17 bases left between them. The CDR3 loop is CSVARRLDRGELFF. In DNA, the CDR3 is TGCAGCGTTGCGAGGCGGCTTGACAGGGGGGAGCTGTTTTTT.

The J gene is TRBJ2-1, the V gene TRBV30; TRBD1 matches 11 bases. J was trimmed by 0 bases and V by 4 bases; bases with no gene match: 14. This CDR3 comprises 19 residues. CDR1 and CDR2 (germline): GTSNPN, SVGIG (reference sequence). The chain's CDR3 is CAWTPLRDRGIRSYNEQFF. The DNA of the CDR3 is TGTGCCTGGACCCCTCTCCGGGACAGGGGGATCCGCTCCTACAATGAGCAGTTCTTC. Filled out from reference TRBV30 and TRBJ2-1, the complete variable domain reads SQTIHQWPATLVQPVGSPLSLECTVEGTSNPNLYWYRQAAGRGLQLLFYSVGIGQISSEVPQNLSASRPQDRQFILSSKKLLLSDSGFYLCAWTPLRDRGIRSYNEQFFGPGTRLTVL.

This sequence joins TRBV5-1 and TRBJ2-7; 8 positions match TRBD1. The CDR3 totals 16 residues. Germline V gene lookup returns CDR1 SGHRS and CDR2 YFSETQ. J lost 1 base, V lost 1 base, and 7 bases had no gene match. The DNA of the CDR3 is TGCGCCAGCAGCTTGATCGGACAGGGTGTGTCCTACGAGCAGTACTTC. It translates to CASSLIGQGVSYEQYF.